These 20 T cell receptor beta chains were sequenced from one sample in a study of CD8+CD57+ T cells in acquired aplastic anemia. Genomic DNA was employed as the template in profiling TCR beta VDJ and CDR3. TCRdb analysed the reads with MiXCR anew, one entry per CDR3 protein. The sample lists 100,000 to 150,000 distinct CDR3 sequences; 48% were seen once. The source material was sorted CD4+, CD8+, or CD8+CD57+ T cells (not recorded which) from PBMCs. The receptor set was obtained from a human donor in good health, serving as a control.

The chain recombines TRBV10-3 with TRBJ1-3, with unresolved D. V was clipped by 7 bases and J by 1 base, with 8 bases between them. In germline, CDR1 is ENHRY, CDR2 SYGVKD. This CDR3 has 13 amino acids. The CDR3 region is CAITDQSGNTIYF. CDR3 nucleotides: TGTGCCATCACTGACCAGTCTGGAAACACCATATATTTT.

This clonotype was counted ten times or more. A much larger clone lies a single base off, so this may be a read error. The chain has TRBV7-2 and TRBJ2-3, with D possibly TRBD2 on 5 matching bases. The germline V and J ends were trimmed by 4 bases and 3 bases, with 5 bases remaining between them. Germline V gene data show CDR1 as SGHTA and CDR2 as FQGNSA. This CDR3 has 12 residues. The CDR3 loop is CASSSGTDTQYF. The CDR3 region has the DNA TGTGCCAGCAGCTCGGGGACAGATACGCAGTATTTT.

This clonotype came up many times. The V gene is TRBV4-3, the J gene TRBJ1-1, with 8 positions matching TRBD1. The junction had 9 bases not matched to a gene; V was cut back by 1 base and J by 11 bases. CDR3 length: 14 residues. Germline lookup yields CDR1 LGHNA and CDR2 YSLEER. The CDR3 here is CASSQGTGMPGAFF. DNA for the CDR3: TGCGCCAGCAGCCAAGGGACAGGGATGCCCGGTGCTTTCTTT.

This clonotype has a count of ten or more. The DNA of the CDR3 is TGTGCCATCAGTGATGCGCAGTCGTCTAACTATGGCTACACCTTC. It codes for CAISDAQSSNYGYTF. The V and J genes are TRBV10-3 and TRBJ1-2; D remains unclear. This CDR3 contains 15 residues. CDR1 is ENHRY and CDR2 is SYGVKD in the germline V gene. Trimming took 3 bases from V and 0 from J, leaving 11 bases between them.

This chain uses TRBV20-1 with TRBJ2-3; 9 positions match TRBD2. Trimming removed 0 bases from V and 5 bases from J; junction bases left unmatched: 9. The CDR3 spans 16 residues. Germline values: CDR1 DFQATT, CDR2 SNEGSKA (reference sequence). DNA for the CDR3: TGCAGTGCTAGAGACCCAGCGGGGGGCCGGGGAGATACGCAGTATTTT. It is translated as CSARDPAGGRGDTQYF.

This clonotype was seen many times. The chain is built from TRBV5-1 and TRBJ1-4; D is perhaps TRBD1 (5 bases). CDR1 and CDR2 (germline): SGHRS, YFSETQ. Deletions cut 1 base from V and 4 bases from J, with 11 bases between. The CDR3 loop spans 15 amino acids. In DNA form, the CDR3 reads TGCGCCAGCAGCTTGACCACAGGCCATAATGAAAAACTGTTTTTT. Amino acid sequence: CASSLTTGHNEKLFF.

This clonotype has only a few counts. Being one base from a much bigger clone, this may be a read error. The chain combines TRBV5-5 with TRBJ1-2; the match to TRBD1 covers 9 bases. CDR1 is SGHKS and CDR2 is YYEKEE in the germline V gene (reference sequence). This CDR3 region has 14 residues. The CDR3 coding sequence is TGTGCCAGCAACTTGGGACAGGGTGTAAATGGCTACACCTTC. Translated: CASNLGQGVNGYTF.

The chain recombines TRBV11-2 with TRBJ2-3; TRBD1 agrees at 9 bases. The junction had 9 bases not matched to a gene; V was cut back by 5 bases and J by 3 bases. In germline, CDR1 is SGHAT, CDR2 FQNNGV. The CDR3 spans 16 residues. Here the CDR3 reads CASSPRTGGNTDTQYF. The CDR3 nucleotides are TGTGCCAGCAGCCCACGCACAGGGGGCAATACAGATACGCAGTATTTT.

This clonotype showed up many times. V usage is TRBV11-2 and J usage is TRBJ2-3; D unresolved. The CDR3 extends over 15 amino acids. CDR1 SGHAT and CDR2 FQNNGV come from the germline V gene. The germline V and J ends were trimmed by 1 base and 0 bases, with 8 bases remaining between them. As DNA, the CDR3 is TGTGCCAGCAGCTTAGTAGGTCCTAGCACAGATACGCAGTATTTT. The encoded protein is CASSLVGPSTDTQYF. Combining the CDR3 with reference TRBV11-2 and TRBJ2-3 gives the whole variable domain EAGVAQSPRYKIIEKRQSVAFWCNPISGHATLYWYQQILGQGPKLLIQFQNNGVVDDSQLPKDRFSAERLKGVDSTLKIQPAKLEDSAVYLCASSLVGPSTDTQYFGPGTRLTVL.

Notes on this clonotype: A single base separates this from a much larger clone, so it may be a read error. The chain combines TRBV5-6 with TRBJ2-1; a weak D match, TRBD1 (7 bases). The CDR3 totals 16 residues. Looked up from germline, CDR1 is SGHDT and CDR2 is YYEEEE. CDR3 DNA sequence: TGTACCAGCAGCTTGGAACAGGGGAGGATCTACAATGAGCAGTTCTTC. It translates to CTSSLEQGRIYNEQFF.

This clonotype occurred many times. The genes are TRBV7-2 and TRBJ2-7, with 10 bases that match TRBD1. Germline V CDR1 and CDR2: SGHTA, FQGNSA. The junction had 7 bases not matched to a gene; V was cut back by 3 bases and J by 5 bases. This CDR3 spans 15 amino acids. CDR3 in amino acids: CASSFGTGAWNEQYF. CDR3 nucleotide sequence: TGTGCCAGCAGCTTCGGGACAGGGGCCTGGAACGAGCAGTACTTC.

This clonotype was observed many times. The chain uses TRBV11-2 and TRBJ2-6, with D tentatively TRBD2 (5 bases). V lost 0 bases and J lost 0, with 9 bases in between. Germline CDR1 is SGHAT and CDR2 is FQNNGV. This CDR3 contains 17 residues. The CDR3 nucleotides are TGTGCCAGCAGCTTAGATCTTGGGAGCTCTGGGGCCAACGTCCTGACTTTC. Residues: CASSLDLGSSGANVLTF.

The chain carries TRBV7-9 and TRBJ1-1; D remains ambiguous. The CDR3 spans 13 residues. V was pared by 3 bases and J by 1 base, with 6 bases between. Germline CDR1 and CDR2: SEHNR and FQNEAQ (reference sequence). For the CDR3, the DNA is TGTGCCAGCAGCTTCGACGGGAACACTGAAGCTTTCTTT. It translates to CASSFDGNTEAFF. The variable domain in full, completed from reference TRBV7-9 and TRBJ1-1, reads DTGVSQNPRHKITKRGQNVTFRCDPISEHNRLYWYRQTLGQGPEFLTYFQNEAQLEKSRLLSDRFSAERPKGSFSTLEIQRTEQGDSAMYLCASSFDGNTEAFFGQGTRLTVV.

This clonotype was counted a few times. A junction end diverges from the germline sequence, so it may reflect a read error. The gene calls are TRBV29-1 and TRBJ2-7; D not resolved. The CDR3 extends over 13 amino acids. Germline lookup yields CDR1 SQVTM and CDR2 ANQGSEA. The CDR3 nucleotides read TGCAGCGCGACTGCACAGCTTTCCTACGAGCGGTACTTC. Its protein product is CSATAQLSYERYF.

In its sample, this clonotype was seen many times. Written as DNA, the CDR3 is TGTGCCAGCAGCTTACGTAAAGGGAGATACACTGAAGCTTTCTTT. This sequence encodes CASSLRKGRYTEAFF. The chain couples TRBV7-8 to TRBJ1-1, with D unresolved. The length of the CDR3 is 15 residues. Germline V gene sequence: CDR1 SGHVS, CDR2 FQNEAQ. V dropped 2 bases and J dropped 3 bases, with 13 bases sitting between them.

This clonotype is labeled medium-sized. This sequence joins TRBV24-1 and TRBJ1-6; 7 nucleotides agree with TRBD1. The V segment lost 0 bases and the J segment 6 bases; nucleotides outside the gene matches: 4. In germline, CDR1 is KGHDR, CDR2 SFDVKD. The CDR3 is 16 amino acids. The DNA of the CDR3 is TGTGCCACCAGTGATTTGAAGACAGGGAGTAATTCACCCCTCCACTTT. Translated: CATSDLKTGSNSPLHF.

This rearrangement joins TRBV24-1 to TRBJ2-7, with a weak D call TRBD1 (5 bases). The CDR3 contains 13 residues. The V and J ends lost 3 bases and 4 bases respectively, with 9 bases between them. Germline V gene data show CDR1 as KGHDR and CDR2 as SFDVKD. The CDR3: CATSDNDRYEQYF. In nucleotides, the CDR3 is TGTGCCACCAGTGATAACGACAGATACGAGCAGTACTTC.

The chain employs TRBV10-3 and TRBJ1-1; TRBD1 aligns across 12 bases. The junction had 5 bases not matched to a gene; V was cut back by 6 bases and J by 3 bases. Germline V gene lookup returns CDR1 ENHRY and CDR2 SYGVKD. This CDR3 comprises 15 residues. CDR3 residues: CAISRDRGLDTEAFF. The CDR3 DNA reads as TGTGCCATCAGCAGGGACAGGGGGCTGGACACTGAAGCTTTCTTT.

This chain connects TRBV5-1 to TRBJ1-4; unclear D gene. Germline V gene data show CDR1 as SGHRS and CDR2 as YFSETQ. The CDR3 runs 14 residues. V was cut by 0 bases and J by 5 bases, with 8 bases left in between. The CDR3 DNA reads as TGCGCCAGCAGCTTGGACAGCCAAAATGAAAAACTGTTTTTT. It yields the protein CASSLDSQNEKLFF.

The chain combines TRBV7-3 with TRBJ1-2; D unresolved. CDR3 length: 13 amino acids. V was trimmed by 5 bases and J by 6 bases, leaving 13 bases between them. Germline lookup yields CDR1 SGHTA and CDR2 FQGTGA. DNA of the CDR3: TGTGCCAGCAGCCCCCGAGGATACGATGGCTACACCTTC. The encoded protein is CASSPRGYDGYTF.